This entry is about one T cell receptor (beta chain). Its antigen is unknown. Each CDR3 protein gets one entry after TCRdb re-called the RT-PCR reads with MiXCR. Of over 450,000 distinct CDR3 sequences listed, over 10% were seen once; the top ten hold roughly 13%. The entry originates in a study of response to subunit inactivated influenza vaccine. Study results and caveats: Each seasonal influenza vaccination, the authors suggested, recruits few new T cells.

This CDR3 is 14 amino acids long. Germline V CDR1 and CDR2: MNHEY, SVGEGT. V gave up 1 base and J gave up 9 bases; unmatched junction bases: 5. This receptor was identified in a man aged 50 or older who received an inactivated influenza vaccine. Sample: PBMCs from blood, taken roughly 45 days after vaccination. J is TRBJ2-1 and V is TRBV6-2 or TRBV6-3; 8 bases line up with TRBD1. The DNA of the CDR3 is TGTGCCAGCAGTTACTTAGGACAGGGAGGTGAGCAGTTCTTC. As protein: CASSYLGQGGEQFF.